A selection of T cell receptor beta chains follows, all from one sample in a study of radiation and T cells in renal cell carcinoma. Libraries were prepared by immunoSEQ multiplex PCR; TCRdb keeps only in-frame clonotypes and omits some of them. The repertoire holds approximately 65,000 clones, with 60% to 85% as singletons. Sequencing used blood, obtained from a patient whose treatment included radiotherapy and nephrectomy. The receptor set was obtained from a man aged 55-75 years with renal cell carcinoma. CDR3s include the opening cysteine and the closing phenylalanine or tryptophan. D genes are given only for firm matches. Clone size appears in some rows only: once, few, many, or a class for an expanded clone.

V gene: TRBV6-6; J gene: TRBJ1-3; clone size: .; D gene: .; CDR3 protein: CASRRDSGNTIYF; CDR3 DNA: TGTGCCAGCAGGCGGGACTCTGGAAACACCATATATTTT
V gene: TRBV29-1; J gene: TRBJ2-3; clone size: .; D gene: .; CDR3 protein: CSFYPLQLADTQYF; CDR3 DNA: TGCAGCTTCTACCCCCTTCAACTAGCAGATACGCAGTATTTT
V gene: TRBV28; J gene: TRBJ2-5; clone size: .; D gene: .; CDR3 protein: CASSLGETQYF; CDR3 DNA: TGTGCCAGCAGTTTAGGAGAGACCCAGTACTTC
V gene: TRBV2; J gene: TRBJ2-5; clone size: .; D gene: TRBD2; CDR3 protein: CASTGGLGETQYF; CDR3 DNA: TGTGCCAGCACGGGAGGCTTAGGGGAGACCCAGTACTTC
V gene: TRBV6-5; J gene: TRBJ2-5; clone size: .; D gene: .; CDR3 protein: CASSYNLETQYF; CDR3 DNA: TGTGCCAGCAGTTACAACCTAGAGACCCAGTACTTC
V gene: TRBV27; J gene: TRBJ2-3; clone size: .; D gene: .; CDR3 protein: CASSLDLGRASPTDTQYF; CDR3 DNA: TGTGCCAGCAGTTTAGATTTGGGCAGGGCGTCGCCCACAGATACGCAGTATTTT
V gene: TRBV25-1; J gene: TRBJ2-1; clone size: .; D gene: TRBD2; CDR3 protein: CASSGGLVTYNEQFF; CDR3 DNA: TGTGCCAGCAGTGGGGGACTAGTGACCTACAATGAGCAGTTCTTC
V gene: TRBV9; J gene: TRBJ2-1; clone size: .; D gene: .; CDR3 protein: CASSVGGPYNEQFF; CDR3 DNA: TGTGCCAGCAGCGTTGGCGGACCTTACAATGAGCAGTTCTTC
V gene: TRBV5-1; J gene: TRBJ2-5; clone size: .; D gene: TRBD1; CDR3 protein: CASRGLTGGVDPYF; CDR3 DNA: TGCGCCAGTCGCGGATTGACAGGGGGCGTAGATCCGTACTTC
V gene: TRBV5-6; J gene: TRBJ2-1; clone size: .; D gene: TRBD2; CDR3 protein: CASSLAPGLARNEQFF; CDR3 DNA: TGTGCCAGCAGCTTAGCCCCGGGACTAGCTAGGAATGAGCAGTTCTTC
V gene: TRBV19; J gene: TRBJ2-2; clone size: .; D gene: .; CDR3 protein: CASSIVGAGGELFF; CDR3 DNA: TGTGCCAGTAGTATAGTTGGGGCTGGCGGGGAGCTGTTTTTT
V gene: TRBV5-1; J gene: TRBJ2-2; clone size: .; D gene: TRBD1; CDR3 protein: CASRREWDRPFLSTGELFF; CDR3 DNA: TGCGCCAGCAGGAGGGAATGGGACAGGCCATTCCTATCCACCGGGGAGCTGTTTTTT
V gene: TRBV6-6; J gene: TRBJ1-4; clone size: .; D gene: .; CDR3 protein: CASSYPLGGPNEKLFF; CDR3 DNA: TGTGCCAGCAGTTATCCACTGGGGGGGCCTAATGAAAAACTGTTTTTT
V gene: TRBV7-9; J gene: TRBJ2-1; clone size: .; D gene: TRBD2; CDR3 protein: CASRGGFSYNEQFF; CDR3 DNA: TGTGCCAGCCGCGGGGGATTCTCCTACAATGAGCAGTTCTTC
V gene: TRBV27; J gene: TRBJ1-6; clone size: few; D gene: .; CDR3 protein: CASSSSPGNYNSPLHF; CDR3 DNA: TGTGCCAGCAGTTCCTCGCCCGGGAACTATAATTCACCCCTCCACTTT
V gene: TRBV7-8; J gene: TRBJ2-5; clone size: .; D gene: TRBD2; CDR3 protein: CASSLMRWREAGETQYF; CDR3 DNA: TGTGCCAGCAGCTTAATGCGGTGGCGGGAGGCCGGGGAGACCCAGTACTTC
V gene: TRBV9; J gene: TRBJ2-2; clone size: .; D gene: .; CDR3 protein: CASSVESVWTGELFF; CDR3 DNA: TGTGCCAGCAGCGTAGAATCAGTATGGACCGGGGAGCTGTTTTTT
V gene: TRBV5-4; J gene: TRBJ2-7; clone size: .; D gene: .; CDR3 protein: CASSLSNRDEQYF; CDR3 DNA: TGTGCCAGCAGCTTGTCTAACAGGGACGAGCAGTACTTC
V gene: TRBV27; J gene: TRBJ1-6; clone size: .; D gene: .; CDR3 protein: CASSTGHYNSPLHF; CDR3 DNA: TGTGCCAGCAGTACGGGACACTATAATTCACCCCTCCACTTT
V gene: TRBV5-4; J gene: TRBJ1-2; clone size: .; D gene: .; CDR3 protein: CASTHSGDGYTF; CDR3 DNA: TGTGCCAGCACCCATTCCGGGGATGGCTACACCTTC
V gene: TRBV6-6; J gene: TRBJ2-7; clone size: once; D gene: .; CDR3 protein: CASSSRRGQTYEQYF; CDR3 DNA: TGTGCCAGCAGTTCTCGCCGGGGGCAGACCTACGAGCAGTACTTC
V gene: TRBV19; J gene: TRBJ2-3; clone size: .; D gene: .; CDR3 protein: CASSIRSHTQYF; CDR3 DNA: TGTGCCAGTAGTATTCGTTCCCATACGCAGTATTTT
V gene: TRBV7-2; J gene: TRBJ2-4; clone size: few; D gene: .; CDR3 protein: CASSLNPSGAKNIQYF; CDR3 DNA: TGTGCCAGCAGCTTGAATCCGAGCGGAGCCAAAAACATTCAGTACTTC
V gene: TRBV20-1; J gene: TRBJ2-1; clone size: .; D gene: .; CDR3 protein: CSARDYNEQFF; CDR3 DNA: TGCAGTGCTAGAGACTACAATGAGCAGTTCTTC
V gene: TRBV19; J gene: TRBJ1-1; clone size: few; D gene: .; CDR3 protein: CASASTANTEAFF; CDR3 DNA: TGTGCCAGTGCCTCGACAGCGAACACTGAAGCTTTCTTT
V gene: TRBV7-2; J gene: TRBJ2-7; clone size: .; D gene: .; CDR3 protein: CASSLTRLDEQYF; CDR3 DNA: TGTGCCAGCAGCTTAACTCGTCTAGACGAGCAGTACTTC
V gene: TRBV10-2; J gene: TRBJ2-3; clone size: .; D gene: TRBD2; CDR3 protein: CASGLAGGYITQYF; CDR3 DNA: TGCGCCAGCGGGCTAGCGGGAGGGTATATTACGCAGTATTTT
V gene: TRBV9; J gene: TRBJ2-1; clone size: .; D gene: .; CDR3 protein: CASSLLGGTGNEQFF; CDR3 DNA: TGTGCCAGCAGCCTCCTGGGGGGAACCGGCAATGAGCAGTTCTTC
V gene: TRBV11-1; J gene: TRBJ2-1; clone size: once; D gene: TRBD2; CDR3 protein: CASSLALAGYNEQFF; CDR3 DNA: TGTGCCAGCAGCTTAGCACTAGCGGGGTACAATGAGCAGTTCTTC
V gene: TRBV30; J gene: TRBJ1-5; clone size: .; D gene: .; CDR3 protein: CAWSVKGNQPQHF; CDR3 DNA: TGTGCCTGGAGTGTAAAGGGCAACCAGCCCCAGCATTTT
V gene: TRBV27; J gene: TRBJ2-5; clone size: .; D gene: TRBD2; CDR3 protein: CASSFSGGFVETQYF; CDR3 DNA: TGTGCCAGCAGTTTTTCGGGGGGGTTCGTGGAGACCCAGTACTTC
V gene: TRBV12-5; J gene: TRBJ1-1; clone size: .; D gene: .; CDR3 protein: CASAAQGSHTEAFF; CDR3 DNA: TGTGCTAGTGCCGCCCAGGGATCTCACACTGAAGCTTTCTTT
V gene: TRBV30; J gene: TRBJ1-4; clone size: .; D gene: TRBD1; CDR3 protein: CAWSLNTGGGEKLFF; CDR3 DNA: TGTGCCTGGAGTCTCAATACAGGGGGCGGCGAAAAACTGTTTTTT
V gene: TRBV7-3; J gene: TRBJ2-5; clone size: .; D gene: TRBD2; CDR3 protein: CASSPTSGNRETQYF; CDR3 DNA: TGTGCCAGCAGCCCGACTAGCGGGAACAGAGAGACCCAGTACTTC
V gene: TRBV18; J gene: TRBJ1-1; clone size: few; D gene: .; CDR3 protein: CASSPGDSEAFF; CDR3 DNA: TGTGCCAGCTCACCAGGGGATTCTGAAGCTTTCTTT
V gene: TRBV9; J gene: TRBJ2-5; clone size: once; D gene: TRBD2; CDR3 protein: CASSVAAGGQETQYF; CDR3 DNA: TGTGCCAGCAGCGTAGCAGCGGGGGGGCAAGAGACCCAGTACTTC
V gene: TRBV7-2; J gene: TRBJ2-7; clone size: .; D gene: TRBD1; CDR3 protein: CASSRTGDNYEQYF; CDR3 DNA: TGTGCCAGCAGCCGGACAGGGGACAACTACGAGCAGTACTTC
V gene: TRBV30; J gene: TRBJ2-2; clone size: few; D gene: .; CDR3 protein: CAWSPEYNTGELFF; CDR3 DNA: TGTGCCTGGAGCCCGGAATACAACACCGGGGAGCTGTTTTTT
V gene: TRBV6-4; J gene: TRBJ1-2; clone size: .; D gene: .; CDR3 protein: CASSENYITGRRTNYGYTF; CDR3 DNA: TGTGCCAGCAGTGAAAACTATATAACAGGGAGGCGGACTAACTATGGCTACACCTTC
V gene: TRBV30; J gene: TRBJ1-2; clone size: .; D gene: .; CDR3 protein: CAWSRDGVGGYTF; CDR3 DNA: TGTGCCTGGAGTAGGGACGGAGTTGGAGGCTACACCTTC
V gene: TRBV9; J gene: TRBJ2-2; clone size: .; D gene: .; CDR3 protein: CASSVVGTNTGELFF; CDR3 DNA: TGTGCCAGCAGCGTAGTCGGGACGAACACCGGGGAGCTGTTTTTT
V gene: TRBV5-4; J gene: TRBJ2-2; clone size: .; D gene: TRBD2; CDR3 protein: CASSHTSGANTGELFF; CDR3 DNA: TGTGCCAGCAGCCACACTAGCGGGGCGAACACCGGGGAGCTGTTTTTT
V gene: TRBV19; J gene: TRBJ1-2; clone size: .; D gene: TRBD1; CDR3 protein: CASRPSGDRRGYGYTF; CDR3 DNA: TGTGCCAGCCGCCCCTCCGGGGACAGGCGGGGCTATGGCTACACCTTC
V gene: TRBV12-5; J gene: TRBJ2-7; clone size: .; D gene: TRBD1; CDR3 protein: CASGVTGETHEQYF; CDR3 DNA: TGTGCTAGTGGTGTGACAGGGGAAACTCACGAGCAGTACTTC
V gene: TRBV19; J gene: TRBJ2-1; clone size: .; D gene: TRBD1; CDR3 protein: CASRLGGTSSGSYNEQFF; CDR3 DNA: TGTGCCAGTAGACTAGGGGGCACTAGTTCAGGTTCCTACAATGAGCAGTTCTTC
V gene: TRBV6-1; J gene: TRBJ1-5; clone size: few; D gene: .; CDR3 protein: CASWGDSNQPQHF; CDR3 DNA: TGTGCCAGCTGGGGGGATAGCAATCAGCCCCAGCATTTT
V gene: TRBV28; J gene: TRBJ1-3; clone size: .; D gene: .; CDR3 protein: CASSLVAGNTIYF; CDR3 DNA: TGTGCCAGCAGTTTAGTAGCTGGAAACACCATATATTTT
V gene: TRBV21-1; J gene: TRBJ1-1; clone size: .; D gene: .; CDR3 protein: CASNPTVNTEAFF; CDR3 DNA: TGTGCCAGCAACCCGACAGTGAACACTGAAGCTTTCTTT
V gene: TRBV19; J gene: TRBJ2-7; clone size: .; D gene: .; CDR3 protein: CASSSYTGGASSYEQYF; CDR3 DNA: TGTGCCAGTAGTAGCTATACGGGGGGCGCGAGTTCCTACGAGCAGTACTTC
V gene: TRBV30; J gene: TRBJ1-1; clone size: .; D gene: .; CDR3 protein: CAWNKGQTYEAFF; CDR3 DNA: TGTGCCTGGAACAAGGGCCAGACCTATGAAGCTTTCTTT
V gene: TRBV18; J gene: TRBJ2-1; clone size: few; D gene: TRBD1; CDR3 protein: CASSDDRGEQFF; CDR3 DNA: TGTGCCAGCTCAGATGACAGGGGTGAGCAGTTCTTC
V gene: TRBV14; J gene: TRBJ2-1; clone size: .; D gene: TRBD2; CDR3 protein: CASSQGIGGSPDRQFF; CDR3 DNA: TGTGCCAGCAGCCAAGGGATCGGCGGGAGCCCCGACCGGCAGTTCTTC
V gene: TRBV4-2; J gene: TRBJ2-5; clone size: .; D gene: TRBD2; CDR3 protein: CASSRELAGGETQYF; CDR3 DNA: TGTGCCAGCAGCCGAGAACTAGCGGGAGGGGAGACCCAGTACTTC
V gene: TRBV19; J gene: TRBJ2-1; clone size: once; D gene: .; CDR3 protein: CSSGFSYNEQFF; CDR3 DNA: TGTTCAAGCGGGTTTTCCTACAATGAGCAGTTCTTC
V gene: TRBV11-3; J gene: TRBJ2-1; clone size: .; D gene: TRBD2; CDR3 protein: CASSGRTSGDEQFF; CDR3 DNA: TGTGCCAGCAGCGGAAGGACTAGCGGGGATGAGCAGTTCTTC
V gene: TRBV9; J gene: TRBJ2-2; clone size: .; D gene: .; CDR3 protein: CASSVVSTGELFF; CDR3 DNA: TGTGCCAGCAGCGTAGTGAGCACCGGGGAGCTGTTTTTT
V gene: TRBV30; J gene: TRBJ1-2; clone size: .; D gene: .; CDR3 protein: CAWSSNRANGYTF; CDR3 DNA: TGTGCCTGGAGCTCTAACAGGGCCAATGGCTACACCTTC
V gene: TRBV11-3; J gene: TRBJ2-2; clone size: .; D gene: .; CDR3 protein: CASSPLTTGELFF; CDR3 DNA: TGTGCCAGCAGCCCCTTAACCACCGGGGAGCTGTTTTTT
V gene: TRBV11-2; J gene: TRBJ2-5; clone size: .; D gene: TRBD1; CDR3 protein: CASKPTGGETQYF; CDR3 DNA: TGTGCCAGCAAACCGACAGGGGGAGAGACCCAGTACTTC